The clone carrying this T cell receptor beta chain was found many times. Per-sample PBMC isolation yielded at least 7 million cells. RNA extraction gave at least 6 micrograms of total RNA per sample. The V end lost 0 bases, the J end lost 5 bases, and 13 bases lay between the germline ends. The V gene's germline CDR1 is LGHNA and CDR2 YSLEER. The CDR3 runs 15 residues. This entry is derived from a study of blood T cells in healthy people across ages. For the second PCR, which ran for about 6 to 12 cycles, a sample-barcoded 5' primer and a J-beta primer mix were used. Tagging of each cDNA molecule was performed by a template-switch adaptor with 12 random nucleotides. Sequencing of every sample gave 2.5 million or more CDR3-containing paired-end reads. TCRdb independently ran MiXCR on the 5' RACE reads; one entry per CDR3 protein. The sample holds 700,000 to 850,000 distinct CDR3 sequences, under 40% seen once.

The sequenced material came from blood. The chain uses TRBV4-3 and TRBJ2-5; D may be TRBD2 (5 bases). This receptor was taken from a man aged 18 to 30 in good health. The CDR3: CASSQDPAVRETQYF. The CDR3 DNA follows: TGCGCCAGCAGCCAAGATCCAGCGGTGCGGGAGACCCAGTACTTC.